The 4 T cell receptor beta chains reported below all come from one sample, sequenced in a study of beta chain features in type 1 diabetes. Every isolated RNA sample was fully reverse transcribed, so sequencing captured expressed TCRB transcripts. The table came from immunoSEQ multiplex PCR; TCRdb's copy has only in-frame clones and leaves some out. The sample records over 500,000 clones, 15% to 17% being singletons. Sequenced input: naive CD4+ T cells from blood. The receptors here all came from a man aged 18 to 30 in good health.

This chain uses TRBV6-5 with TRBJ2-3; 7 bases agree with TRBD2. The J segment lost 4 bases and the V segment lost 0 bases, leaving 4 bases of the junction unmatched. The CDR3 is 15 residues long. Germline V gene data show CDR1 as MNHEY and CDR2 as SVGAGI. CDR3 sequence (DNA): TGTGCCAGCAGTTACTCGGGGGGAGGGCCAGATACGCAGTATTTT. It specifies CASSYSGGGPDTQYF.

In its sample, this clone was seen a few times. This chain connects TRBV7-6 to TRBJ2-1; 13 bases are a match to TRBD2. This CDR3 has 16 residues. The germline V gene encodes CDR1 SGHVS and CDR2 FNYEAQ. V was pared by 5 bases and J by 4 bases, with 5 bases of the junction left unmatched. CDR3 DNA sequence: TGTGCCAGCAGCCCCGGACTAGCGGGAGCGTACAATGAGCAGTTCTTC. Amino acid sequence: CASSPGLAGAYNEQFF.

This rearrangement joins TRBV25-1 to TRBJ2-6; D gene unclear. The CDR3 consists of 16 residues. Germline assignment: CDR1 MGHDK and CDR2 SYGVNS. The V gene lost 5 bases and the J gene lost 0 bases, with 11 bases spanning the gap. CDR3 in amino acids: CASSSPKNSGANVLTF. Here the CDR3 DNA reads TGTGCCAGCAGTTCCCCTAAAAACTCTGGGGCCAACGTCCTGACTTTC.

This clone was seen only a few times. V is TRBV5-4 and J is TRBJ1-1; the D gene is possibly TRBD1 (5 bases). The germline CDR1 and CDR2 sequences are SGHNT and YYREEE (reference sequence). V gave up 7 bases and J gave up 4 bases, with 17 bases separating them. There are 14 residues in the CDR3. The CDR3: CASRIQAPGTEAFF. The CDR3 DNA sequence: TGTGCCAGCCGGATACAGGCCCCGGGCACTGAAGCTTTCTTT.